This TCR beta chain was captured by sequencing in a study of PD-1 blockade in classical Hodgkin lymphoma. Per the germline V gene, CDR1 is SNHLY and CDR2 is FYNNEI. The CDR3 length is 12 residues. Trimming took 8 bases from V and 14 from J; bases not matched to a gene: 6. Findings and caveats of the study: There remain no defined causes for the repertoire differences, which possibly reflect disease activity or prior therapy. Lower baseline TCR diversity marked trial partial responders and progressors.

All trial patients relapsed after autologous stem cell transplantation. The data were produced by immunoSEQ multiplex PCR, yet TCRdb's version contains in-frame clones alone and is incomplete. The sample has 40,000 to 50,000 clones; around 78% are singletons. This clone is labeled as medium-sized. The antigen remains unidentified. The gene calls are TRBV2 and TRBJ1-6, with 10 bases identical to TRBD1. The specimen comprised peripheral blood mononuclear cells (PBMCs), sampled at baseline. The clonotype was recovered from a human donor with classical Hodgkin lymphoma. The CDR3 DNA follows: TGTGCCAGCGGGACAGGGGCTAAGACCCTCCACTTT. Amino acid sequence: CASGTGAKTLHF. The full variable domain, completed using reference TRBV2 and TRBJ1-6, is EPEVTQTPSHQVTQMGQEVILRCVPISNHLYFYWYRQILGQKVEFLVSFYNNEISEKSEIFDDQFSVERPDGSNFTLKIRSTKLEDSAMYFCASGTGAKTLHFGNGTRLTVT.